These 23 T cell receptor beta chains were all obtained from the same sample, sequenced in a study of T cell changes during pregnancy in multiple sclerosis. Libraries were prepared by immunoSEQ multiplex PCR; TCRdb keeps only in-frame clonotypes and omits some of them. The sample has some 37,000 clones, nearly 95% seen once. The material was CD4+ T cells from peripheral blood mononuclear cells, obtained after pregnancy. These receptors were taken from a female donor in good health, enrolled as a control in a pregnancy study.

This chain links TRBV5-1 with TRBJ1-1; TRBD1 aligns across 8 bases. The CDR3 is 16 amino acids. The V and J ends lost 0 bases and 0 bases, in that order; junction bases with no gene match: 4. Per germline, CDR1 SGHRS and CDR2 YFSETQ. Here the CDR3 DNA reads TGCGCCAGCAGCTTGGGACAGGGGACGGTGAACACTGAAGCTTTCTTT. Encoded protein: CASSLGQGTVNTEAFF.

The V call is TRBV7-9, the J call TRBJ2-5, with 11 bases lining up with TRBD2. The CDR3 has 14 amino acids. V lost 6 bases to trimming and J lost 4 bases; unmatched junction nucleotides: 4. From germline, CDR1 is SEHNR and CDR2 FQNEAQ (reference sequence). The CDR3 spells CASRNSGGAETQYF. The CDR3 coding sequence is TGTGCCAGCAGAAATAGCGGGGGGGCAGAGACCCAGTACTTC.

The chain carries TRBV5-6 and TRBJ1-6; D gene unclear. V was trimmed by 3 bases and J by 8 bases, leaving 6 bases between them. Per the germline V gene, CDR1 is SGHDT and CDR2 is YYEEEE. The CDR3 covers 12 residues. The CDR3 spells CASSSRDSPLHF. The CDR3 nucleotides are TGTGCCAGCAGCTCGCGGGATTCACCCCTCCACTTT. The variable domain in full, completed from reference TRBV5-6 and TRBJ1-6, reads DAGVTQSPTHLIKTRGQQVTLRCSPKSGHDTVSWYQQALGQGPQFIFQYYEEEERQRGNFPDRFSGHQFPNYSSELNVNALLLGDSALYLCASSSRDSPLHFGNGTRLTVT.

The genes are TRBV29-1 and TRBJ1-5; 8 nucleotides match TRBD1. After removal of 8 bases from V and 0 bases from J, the junction contained 3 bases not matched to a gene. The CDR3 loop spans 13 amino acids. The germline V gene has CDR1 SQVTM and CDR2 ANQGSEA. CDR3 coding DNA: TGCAGCCCCGGACAGGGTAGCAATCAGCCCCAGCATTTT. Its protein product is CSPGQGSNQPQHF.

The V call is TRBV19, the J call TRBJ1-5; 9 bases agree with TRBD1. CDR1 and CDR2 from the germline V gene are LNHDA and SQIVND (reference sequence). The CDR3 is made up of 16 amino acids. Trimming at V came to 5 bases and at J to 2 bases, leaving 7 bases not matched to a gene. In DNA, the CDR3 is TGTGCCAGTAGTTCATGGGGACAGGGTGGCAATCAGCCCCAGCATTTT. Its translation is CASSSWGQGGNQPQHF.

This clone was observed once. The CDR3 DNA reads as TGTGCCAGCAGCTTAGGACAGGGCACAGATACGCAGTATTTT. As protein: CASSLGQGTDTQYF. The V and J genes are TRBV7-2 and TRBJ2-3; D may be TRBD1 (6 bases). CDR1 is SGHTA, CDR2 FQGNSA, per germline. CDR3 length equals 14 residues. V dropped 1 base and J dropped 1 base, with 6 bases sitting between them.

The CDR3 nucleotides are TGCGCCAGCAGCCAAGATGCGGGGGGGCCGGGTGAGCAGTTCTTC. Protein: CASSQDAGGPGEQFF. This sequence joins TRBV4-3 and TRBJ2-1; 9 nucleotides align to TRBD2. Germline-derived CDR1 and CDR2 are LGHNA and YSLEER. Losses at the gene ends were 0 bases for V and 9 bases for J; bases not matched to a gene: 6. The CDR3 runs to 15 residues.

This chain joins TRBV5-8 and TRBJ2-7, with TRBD1 matching over 7 bases. The germline gives CDR1 SGHTS, CDR2 YDEGEE. The CDR3 sequence is 14 residues long. V gave up 4 bases and J gave up 3 bases; unmatched junction bases: 7. The CDR3 coding sequence is TGTGCCAGCAGCATTACAGGGGTTCACTACGAGCAGTACTTC. This codes for CASSITGVHYEQYF.

This rearrangement joins TRBV7-2 to TRBJ2-5; 9 nucleotides agree with TRBD2. Germline CDR1 and CDR2: SGHTA and FQGNSA. This CDR3 is 16 amino acids long. Trimming at V came to 2 bases and at J to 7 bases, leaving 11 bases not matched to a gene. CDR3 nucleotides: TGTGCCAGCAGCTTAATGGCTAGCGGGGACCGGGGGACCCAGTACTTC. This gives the protein CASSLMASGDRGTQYF.

V is TRBV28 and J is TRBJ1-5, with D perhaps matching TRBD1 (6 bases). V was cut by 3 bases and J by 6 bases, with 12 bases left in between. Germline CDR1 MDHEN, CDR2 SYDVKM. CDR3 length equals 14 residues. The CDR3 is CASSLGRGSQPQHF. The CDR3 DNA is TGTGCCAGCAGTTTGGGCAGGGGTAGTCAGCCCCAGCATTTT.

This chain connects TRBV6-1 to TRBJ2-7; D gene unclear. The ends were cut back, 4 bases at V and 2 bases at J, with 9 bases in the middle. CDR1 is MNHNS and CDR2 is SASEGT in the germline V gene. The CDR3 has 13 amino acids. CDR3 DNA: TGTGCCAGCAGTGTACCGGTTCCCTACGAGCAGTACTTC. Its protein is CASSVPVPYEQYF.

The chain is built from TRBV30 and TRBJ1-3; TRBD2 agrees at 10 bases. The DNA end is a closer match to TRBJ2-2, so the J assignment may be wrong. This CDR3 spans 16 amino acids. CDR1 GTSNPN and CDR2 SVGIG come from the germline V gene (reference sequence). For the CDR3, the DNA is TGTGCCTCTCTCCTCGGGAGCGGGAGGGTCGGCGGGGAGCTGTTTTTT. Translating it yields CASLLGSGRVGGELFF.

V gene TRBV11-3 combines with J gene TRBJ1-1; possible D gene TRBD1, 6 bases. Trimming took off 5 bases at V and 5 bases at J, with 18 bases between the two ends. In germline, CDR1 is SGHNT, CDR2 YENEEA. CDR3 length equals 15 residues. CDR3 loop: CASSPEGGPGTEAFF. The CDR3, as DNA: TGTGCCAGCAGCCCAGAGGGGGGGCCGGGGACTGAAGCTTTCTTT. The full variable domain, completed using reference TRBV11-3 and TRBJ1-1, is EAGVVQSPRYKIIEKKQPVAFWCNPISGHNTLYWYLQNLGQGPELLIRYENEEAVDDSQLPKDRFSAERLKGVDSTLKIQPAELGDSAVYLCASSPEGGPGTEAFFGQGTRLTVV.

The rearrangement uses TRBV5-1 and TRBJ1-2, with 7 bases identical to TRBD1. With V trimmed by 0 bases and J by 2 bases, 4 bases remained unmatched. This CDR3 is 15 amino acids long. Germline V gene sequence: CDR1 SGHRS, CDR2 YFSETQ. CDR3 sequence (DNA): TGCGCCAGCAGCTTGGGTGACAGGGTCAACTATGGCTACACCTTC. It encodes CASSLGDRVNYGYTF.

The chain links TRBV11-2 to TRBJ1-2, with 10 bases that match TRBD1. V trimming: 3 bases; J trimming: 7 bases; junction bases outside the gene matches: 8. The CDR3 totals 15 residues. CDR1 SGHAT and CDR2 FQNNGV come from the germline V gene. This CDR3 reads CASSFTDRGRFGYTF. The CDR3 DNA is TGTGCCAGCAGCTTCACGGACAGGGGGAGATTTGGCTACACCTTC. The entire variable domain, with the rest obtained from reference TRBV11-2 and TRBJ1-2, is as follows: EAGVAQSPRYKIIEKRQSVAFWCNPISGHATLYWYQQILGQGPKLLIQFQNNGVVDDSQLPKDRFSAERLKGVDSTLKIQPAKLEDSAVYLCASSFTDRGRFGYTFGSGTRLTVV.

J is TRBJ2-5 and V is TRBV10-3; D is possibly TRBD1 (6 bases). V shed 9 bases and J shed 5 bases, with 10 bases lying between them. The V gene's germline CDR1 is ENHRY and CDR2 SYGVKD. The CDR3 contains 11 residues. The CDR3: CAIGQGETQYF. The CDR3 DNA is TGTGCCATAGGGCAGGGGGAGACCCAGTACTTC.

This rearrangement joins TRBV6-1 to TRBJ2-1, with D perhaps matching TRBD2 (5 bases). The CDR3 is 16 amino acids. V lost 2 bases and J 4 bases, leaving 15 bases between the germline ends. CDR1 MNHNS and CDR2 SASEGT come from the germline V gene. The CDR3 protein is CASSESGRGIYNEQFF. The CDR3 DNA sequence: TGTGCCAGCAGTGAATCGGGCCGGGGTATTTACAATGAGCAGTTCTTC.

V and J are TRBV18 and TRBJ1-2; a weak D match, TRBD1 (6 bases). The germline V and J ends were trimmed by 1 base and 4 bases, with 19 bases remaining between them. The CDR3 length is 17 residues. The germline V gene encodes CDR1 KGHSH and CDR2 LQKENI. The CDR3 protein is CASSPQGSGQTFYGYTF. In DNA, the CDR3 is TGTGCCAGCTCACCACAAGGTTCAGGACAGACTTTCTATGGCTACACCTTC.

The V gene is TRBV6-1, the J gene TRBJ2-5; 7 nucleotides align to TRBD2. The V gene's germline CDR1 is MNHNS and CDR2 SASEGT. J was trimmed by 4 bases and V by 1 base; bases with no gene match: 3. The CDR3 is 14 amino acids. The CDR3 spells CASSEGGGLETQYF. CDR3 nucleotides: TGTGCCAGCAGTGAAGGGGGAGGGTTAGAGACCCAGTACTTC.

V gene TRBV19 combines with J gene TRBJ1-1; possibly TRBD1 for D (5 bases). The germline V gene encodes CDR1 LNHDA and CDR2 SQIVND (reference sequence). The CDR3 spans 15 residues. With 7 bases removed from V and 4 bases from J, the gap between germline ends came to 19 bases. The CDR3 nucleotides are TGTGCCAGTACCCCGACGGGGGGTTGGACCACTGAAGCTTTCTTT. Protein sequence: CASTPTGGWTTEAFF.

The gene calls are TRBV27 and TRBJ2-2; 16 nucleotides agree with TRBD2. CDR3 length: 19 amino acids. The V and J ends lost 3 bases and 5 bases, in that order; junction bases with no gene match: 9. Germline-derived CDR1 and CDR2 are MNHEY and SMNVEV (reference sequence). CDR3 in DNA: TGTGCCAGCAGTTTTCGGACAATGGGACTAGCGGGAGGGACCGGGGAGCTGTTTTTT. Its protein is CASSFRTMGLAGGTGELFF.

This clone was detected once. This chain uses TRBV19 with TRBJ2-1, with D tentatively TRBD1 (5 bases). The germline CDR1 and CDR2 sequences are LNHDA and SQIVND (reference sequence). The CDR3 contains 13 residues. V was trimmed by 0 bases and J by 9 bases, leaving 9 bases between them. CDR3 protein: CASSIDREGEQFF. The CDR3 nucleotides read TGTGCCAGTAGTATAGACAGGGAAGGTGAGCAGTTCTTC.

V gene TRBV5-4 combines with J gene TRBJ2-1, with 8 nucleotides matching TRBD1. The germline V gene encodes CDR1 SGHNT and CDR2 YYREEE (reference sequence). The CDR3 totals 17 residues. Trimming removed 4 bases from V and 1 base from J; junction bases left unmatched: 10. The CDR3 DNA sequence: TGTGCCAGCAGCCGATCTGCCGGGACAGGATCCTACAATGAGCAGTTCTTC. Its protein product is CASSRSAGTGSYNEQFF.